This T cell receptor (beta chain) was sequenced during a study of T cells in Graves' hyperthyroidism and ophthalmopathy. CDR1 and CDR2 from the germline V gene are SGHAT and FQDESV (reference sequence). Deletions cut 0 bases from V and 6 bases from J, with 11 bases between. The length of the CDR3 is 14 residues. In regard to this clonotype: Its antigen is unidentified.

Active moderate-to-severe ophthalmopathy, Clinical Activity Score at least 3, NOSPECS at least 4, under 3 months' duration. Uncontrolled infection, other autoimmune disease, pregnancy or lactation led to exclusion. Clinical symptoms, serum thyroxine and TRAb, thyroid ultrasound and orbital computed tomography were used for the diagnoses. Whole-study findings and limits: Most thyroid clonotypes with frequency above 0.001 were detected in blood.

Authors of the study amplified TCR beta CDR3 regions from RNA transcripts. The HTBI primer set was used in a first-round RT-PCR of the TCR CDR3. TCRdb reprocessed the multiplex PCR reads via MiXCR and lists one record per CDR3 protein. Of about 270,000 distinct CDR3 sequences listed, roughly 20% are singletons. The genes are TRBV11-1 and TRBJ1-1; a weak D match, TRBD1 (5 bases). The sequencing input was blood. This receptor was identified in a man aged 25 to 40 with Graves' ophthalmopathy. The CDR3 sequence is CASSLAPRGAEAFF. CDR3 DNA sequence: TGTGCCAGCAGCTTAGCCCCACGGGGCGCTGAAGCTTTCTTT.